The T cell receptor beta chain described here comes from a study of beta chain features in type 1 diabetes. This clone was seen many times. The CDR3 consists of 13 residues. Germline CDR1 reads SNHLY; CDR2 reads FYNNEI. Deletions cut 7 bases from V and 1 base from J, with 7 bases between. All of the isolated RNA was reverse transcribed, so expressed TCRB transcripts were sequenced. TCRdb's table, derived via immunoSEQ multiplex PCR, lists solely in-frame clones and lacks some. Seen here are 130,000 or so clones, about 9.7% observed once, and the top ten hold 0.65%. Material for sequencing was central memory CD4+ T cells from blood. The clonotype comes from a woman in her thirties or forties in good health. This chain links TRBV2 with TRBJ2-2; unclear D gene. The CDR3 here is CASTQENTGELFF. As DNA, the CDR3 is TGTGCCAGCACTCAGGAGAACACCGGGGAGCTGTTTTTT.